Judged by abundance, the clone carrying this TCR beta chain is medium-sized. Its antigen is undetermined. Repertoires were generated with immunoSEQ multiplex PCR, while TCRdb's copy carries only in-frame clones and drops some. The table lists over 100,000 clones, roughly 70% of them singletons. This entry is derived from a study of shared clonotypes between healthy human individuals. Study findings and constraints: Sampling covered blood only; tissue repertoires likely differ.

Per the germline V gene, CDR1 is LNHNV and CDR2 is YYDKDF (reference sequence). Between the trimmed V and J ends, which lost 3 bases and 1 base, there was a span of 15 bases. The CDR3 is 16 amino acids. The sequenced sample consisted of memory CD8+ T cells sorted from blood. Subset meaning: CD45RO+ cells pooled with CCR7-negative TemRA cells. The TCR comes from a woman aged 25 to 39 in good health. The V call is TRBV15, the J call TRBJ1-1; weak D call: TRBD1 (5 bases). CDR3 in DNA: TGTGCCACCAGCAGTGAAACAGACAGTGAGAACACTGAAGCTTTCTTT. Protein: CATSSETDSENTEAFF.